Below are 14 T cell receptor beta chains sequenced from a single sample in a study of beta chain features in type 1 diabetes. The investigators reverse transcribed all of the isolated RNA, so they sequenced expressed TCRB transcripts. Using immunoSEQ multiplex PCR, the repertoire was profiled, and TCRdb retains in-frame clones only, with some absent. The sample lists 330,000 or so clones; around a fifth were seen once. Sequenced input: naive CD4+ T cells from blood. These TCRs come from a woman between 18 and 29 years old in good health.

In its sample, this clone was seen a few times. This CDR3 is also generated by other DNA sequences in the sample. The chain employs TRBV6-5 and TRBJ2-7; perhaps TRBD1 as D (6 bases). Trimming took 0 bases from V and 2 from J, leaving 8 bases between them. The CDR3 runs 14 residues. The germline CDR1 and CDR2 sequences are MNHEY and SVGAGI. In DNA form, the CDR3 reads TGTGCCAGCAGTTACTCAAGGACAGCCTACGAGCAGTACTTC. It encodes CASSYSRTAYEQYF.

The rearrangement uses TRBV5-1 and TRBJ2-1; D not certain. The CDR3 is 15 amino acids. Germline CDR1 is SGHRS and CDR2 is YFSETQ. Trimming left V 1 base short and J 6 bases short, with 14 bases between. The CDR3 DNA follows: TGCGCCAGCAGCTTGAGTACACGAAATGGCAATGAGCAGTTCTTC. Translated, it gives CASSLSTRNGNEQFF. The variable domain in full, with the rest retrieved from reference TRBV5-1 and TRBJ2-1, is KAGVTQTPRYLIKTRGQQVTLSCSPISGHRSVSWYQQTPGQGLQFLFEYFSETQRNKGNFPGRFSGRQFSNSRSEMNVSTLELGDSALYLCASSLSTRNGNEQFFGPGTRLTVL.

The chain carries TRBV7-9 and TRBJ1-5; D unresolved. Trimming shortened V by 1 base and J by 7 bases, and 8 bases separated the two germline ends. The CDR3 loop spans 13 amino acids. CDR1 SEHNR and CDR2 FQNEAQ come from the germline V gene (reference sequence). DNA of the CDR3: TGTGCCAGCAGCTTAGAACAGACCCAGCCCCAGCATTTT. Its translation is CASSLEQTQPQHF.

This clone was observed a few times. The V call is TRBV25-1, the J call TRBJ2-7; D gene uncertain. The germline V and J ends were trimmed by 6 bases and 4 bases, with 16 bases remaining between them. Germline loops: CDR1 MGHDK, CDR2 SYGVNS. The CDR3 is 14 amino acids. CDR3 protein: CASSEIGVGYEQYF. In DNA, the CDR3 is TGTGCCAGCAGCGAGATCGGAGTTGGGTACGAGCAGTACTTC.

This clone was found a few times. The rearrangement uses TRBV19 and TRBJ2-6; perhaps TRBD2 as D (5 bases). CDR1 is LNHDA, CDR2 SQIVND, per germline (reference sequence). The CDR3 contains 17 residues. Trimming shortened V by 5 bases and J by 0 bases, and 14 bases separated the two germline ends. This chain's CDR3 is CASSPGVRDSGANVLTF. DNA of the CDR3: TGTGCCAGTAGTCCCGGAGTGAGGGACTCTGGGGCCAACGTCCTGACTTTC.

The chain carries TRBV6-5 and TRBJ1-5, with D unclear. V dropped 2 bases and J dropped 1 base, with 3 bases sitting between them. Germline values: CDR1 MNHEY, CDR2 SVGAGI. The CDR3 covers 13 residues. CDR3 protein: CASSYESNQPQHF. CDR3 sequence (DNA): TGTGCCAGCAGTTACGAGAGCAATCAGCCCCAGCATTTT.

This clone has only a few counts. The chain uses TRBV30 and TRBJ1-2; unclear D gene. V lost 0 bases and J lost 4, with 6 bases in between. Germline V gene sequence: CDR1 GTSNPN, CDR2 SVGIG (reference sequence). This CDR3 comprises 12 residues. CDR3 sequence reads: CAWSVISYGYTF. The DNA for the CDR3 is TGTGCCTGGAGTGTAATCAGCTATGGCTACACCTTC.

The rearrangement links TRBV6-5 to TRBJ2-5; 10 bases are shared with TRBD1. CDR1 is MNHEY, CDR2 SVGAGI, per germline. After removal of 7 bases from V and 5 bases from J, the junction contained 10 bases not matched to a gene. This CDR3 has 15 amino acids. The CDR3 reads CASTKTGGYLETQYF. In DNA, the CDR3 is TGTGCCAGCACCAAGACAGGGGGCTATCTCGAGACCCAGTACTTC.

The J gene is TRBJ2-1, the V gene TRBV2, with 10 bases lining up with TRBD1. Germline V CDR1 and CDR2: SNHLY, FYNNEI. The CDR3 spans 13 residues. Trimming removed 7 bases from V and 7 bases from J; junction bases left unmatched: 4. CDR3 in amino acids: CASNRQGANEQFF. CDR3 in DNA: TGTGCCAGCAATCGACAGGGGGCGAATGAGCAGTTCTTC.

The chain carries TRBV29-1 and TRBJ1-5; 7 bases are shared with TRBD1. The CDR3 contains 13 residues. CDR1 and CDR2 (germline): SQVTM, ANQGSEA. V shed 6 bases and J 2 bases; nucleotides not matched to a gene: 4. CDR3 loop: CSVLTGGNQPQHF. CDR3 DNA sequence: TGCAGCGTCCTCACAGGGGGCAATCAGCCCCAGCATTTT. Together with reference TRBV29-1 and TRBJ1-5, the CDR3 gives the full variable domain: SAVISQKPSRDICQRGTSLTIQCQVDSQVTMMFWYRQQPGQSLTLIATANQGSEATYESGFVIDKFPISRPNLTFSTLTVSNMSPEDSSIYLCSVLTGGNQPQHFGDGTRLSIL.

This clone was seen more than once but under ten times. The chain has TRBV4-3 and TRBJ2-5, with D possibly matching TRBD1 (5 bases). The germline V gene encodes CDR1 LGHNA and CDR2 YSLEER. The CDR3 covers 18 residues. V shed 0 bases and J shed 2 bases, with 19 bases lying between them. This CDR3 reads CASSQDIRVKGVQETQYF. CDR3 coding DNA: TGCGCCAGCAGCCAAGATATAAGGGTCAAAGGGGTTCAAGAGACCCAGTACTTC.

The J gene is TRBJ2-7, the V gene TRBV4-1; 8 nucleotides line up with TRBD2. CDR1 and CDR2 (germline): MGHRA, YSYEKL. This CDR3 spans 15 amino acids. V gave up 0 bases and J gave up 2 bases; unmatched junction bases: 3. The CDR3 protein is CASSQDPAGAYEQYF. CDR3 in DNA: TGCGCCAGCAGCCAAGATCCAGCGGGGGCCTACGAGCAGTACTTC.

Of note for this clone: Other DNA sequences in the same sample also yield this CDR3. The chain uses TRBV15 and TRBJ2-3; D unclear. The ends were cut back, 1 base at V and 2 bases at J, with 4 bases in the middle. The CDR3 extends over 13 amino acids. Germline V gives CDR1 LNHNV, CDR2 YYDKDF (reference sequence). The CDR3, as DNA: TGTGCCACCAGCAGAGGGGCCACAGATACGCAGTATTTT. This translates into CATSRGATDTQYF.

This clone appeared a few times. The chain is built from TRBV29-1 and TRBJ1-3; D is unresolved. The ends were cut back, 7 bases at V and 0 bases at J, with 13 bases in the middle. The germline V gene has CDR1 SQVTM and CDR2 ANQGSEA. The CDR3 is made up of 14 amino acids. The CDR3 loop reads CSATQTLSGNTIYF. In DNA, the CDR3 is TGCAGCGCCACACAAACCCTCTCTGGAAACACCATATATTTT.